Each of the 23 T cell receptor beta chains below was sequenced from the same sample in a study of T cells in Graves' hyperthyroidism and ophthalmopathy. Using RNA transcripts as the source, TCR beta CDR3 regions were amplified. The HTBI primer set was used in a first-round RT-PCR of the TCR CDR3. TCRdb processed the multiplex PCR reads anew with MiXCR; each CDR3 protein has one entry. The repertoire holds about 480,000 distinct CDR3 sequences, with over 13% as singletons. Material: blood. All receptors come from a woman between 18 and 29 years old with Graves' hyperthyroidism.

DNA of the CDR3: TGCGCCAGCAGCCCCCTAGGGGGGGGACTAGCGGGTTCGTACCAAGAGACCCAGTACTTC. Its translation is CASSPLGGGLAGSYQETQYF. The chain carries TRBV5-1 and TRBJ2-5; 12 nucleotides align to TRBD2. With 4 bases clipped from V and 0 bases from J, the junction kept 16 bases outside the gene matches. This CDR3 comprises 20 residues. CDR1 is SGHRS, CDR2 YFSETQ, per germline.

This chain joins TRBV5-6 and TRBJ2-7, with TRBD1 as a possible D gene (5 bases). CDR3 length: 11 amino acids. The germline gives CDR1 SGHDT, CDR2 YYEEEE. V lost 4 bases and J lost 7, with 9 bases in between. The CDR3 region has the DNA TGTGCCAGCAGCATCAGGGTAGAGCAGTACTTC. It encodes CASSIRVEQYF.

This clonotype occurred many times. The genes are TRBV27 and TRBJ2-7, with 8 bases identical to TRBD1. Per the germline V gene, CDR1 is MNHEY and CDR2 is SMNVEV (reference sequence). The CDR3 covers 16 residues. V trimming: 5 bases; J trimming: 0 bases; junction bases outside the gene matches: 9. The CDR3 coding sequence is TGTGCCAGCAGTCCCGACAGGGGCCCTAGCTCCTACGAGCAGTACGTC. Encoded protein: CASSPDRGPSSYEQYV.

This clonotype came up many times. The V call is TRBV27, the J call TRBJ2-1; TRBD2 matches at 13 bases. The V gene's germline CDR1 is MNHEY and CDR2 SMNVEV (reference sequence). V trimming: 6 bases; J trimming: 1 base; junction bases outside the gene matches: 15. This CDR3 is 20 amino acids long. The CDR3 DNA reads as TGTGCCAGCAGACAACTGAAGCGGACTAGCGGGAGTTGGTCCTACAATGAGCAGTTCTTC. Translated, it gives CASRQLKRTSGSWSYNEQFF.

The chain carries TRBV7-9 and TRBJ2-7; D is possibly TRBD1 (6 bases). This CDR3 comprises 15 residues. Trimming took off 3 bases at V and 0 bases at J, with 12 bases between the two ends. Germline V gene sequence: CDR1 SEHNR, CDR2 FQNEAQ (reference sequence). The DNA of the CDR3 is TGTGCCAGCAGCTTCGGAGGACAGAGCTCCTACGAGCAGTACTTC. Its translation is CASSFGGQSSYEQYF. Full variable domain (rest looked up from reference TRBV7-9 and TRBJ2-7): DTGVSQNPRHKITKRGQNVTFRCDPISEHNRLYWYRQTLGQGPEFLTYFQNEAQLEKSRLLSDRFSAERPKGSFSTLEIQRTEQGDSAMYLCASSFGGQSSYEQYFGPGTRLTVT.

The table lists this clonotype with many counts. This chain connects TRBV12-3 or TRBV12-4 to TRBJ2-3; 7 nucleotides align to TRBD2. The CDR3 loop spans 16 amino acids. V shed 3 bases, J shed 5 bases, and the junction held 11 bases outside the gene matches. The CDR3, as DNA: TGTGCCAGCAGTTTCAGAGGGAGAAGGGAGGGAGATACGCAGTATTTT. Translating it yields CASSFRGRREGDTQYF.

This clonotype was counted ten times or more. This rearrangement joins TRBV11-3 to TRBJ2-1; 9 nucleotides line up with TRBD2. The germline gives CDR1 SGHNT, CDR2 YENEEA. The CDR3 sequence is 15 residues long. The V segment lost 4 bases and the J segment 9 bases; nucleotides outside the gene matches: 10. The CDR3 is CASSSRGSGSLEQFF. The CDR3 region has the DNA TGTGCCAGCAGCTCCCGGGGTAGCGGGAGTCTTGAGCAGTTCTTC.

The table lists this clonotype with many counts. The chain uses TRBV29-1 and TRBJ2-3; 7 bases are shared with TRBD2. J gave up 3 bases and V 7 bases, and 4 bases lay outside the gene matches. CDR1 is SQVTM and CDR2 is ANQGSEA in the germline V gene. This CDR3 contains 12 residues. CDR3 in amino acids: CSAREGTDTQYF. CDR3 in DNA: TGCAGCGCGAGGGAGGGAACAGATACGCAGTATTTT.

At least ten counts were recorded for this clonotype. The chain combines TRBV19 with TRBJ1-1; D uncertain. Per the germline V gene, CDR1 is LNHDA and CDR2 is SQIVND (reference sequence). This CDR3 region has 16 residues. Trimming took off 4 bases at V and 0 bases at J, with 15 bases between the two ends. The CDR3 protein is CASSNPGRTLNTEAFF. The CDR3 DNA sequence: TGTGCCAGTAGTAATCCAGGTCGGACCCTGAACACTGAAGCTTTCTTT.

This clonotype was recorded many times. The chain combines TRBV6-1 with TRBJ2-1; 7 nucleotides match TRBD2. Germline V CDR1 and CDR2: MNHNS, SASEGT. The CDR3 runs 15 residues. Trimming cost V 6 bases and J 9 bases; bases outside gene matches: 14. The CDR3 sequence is CASRPLTSVRGEQFF. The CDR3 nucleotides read TGTGCCAGCAGGCCCCTTACTAGCGTGAGGGGTGAGCAGTTCTTC.

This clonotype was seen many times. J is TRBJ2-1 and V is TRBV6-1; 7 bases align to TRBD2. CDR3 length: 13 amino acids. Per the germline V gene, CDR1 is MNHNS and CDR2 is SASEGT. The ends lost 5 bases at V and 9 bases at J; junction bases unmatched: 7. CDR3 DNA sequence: TGTGCCAGCAGTACGTCCGGGGAGGGTGAGCAGTTCTTC. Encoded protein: CASSTSGEGEQFF.

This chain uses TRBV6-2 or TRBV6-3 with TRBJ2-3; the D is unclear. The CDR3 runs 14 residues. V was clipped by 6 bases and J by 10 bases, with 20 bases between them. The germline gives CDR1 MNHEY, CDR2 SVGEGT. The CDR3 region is CASRPTSAGSPQYF. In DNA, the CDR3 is TGTGCCAGCAGGCCAACCAGTGCCGGCAGTCCGCAGTATTTT.

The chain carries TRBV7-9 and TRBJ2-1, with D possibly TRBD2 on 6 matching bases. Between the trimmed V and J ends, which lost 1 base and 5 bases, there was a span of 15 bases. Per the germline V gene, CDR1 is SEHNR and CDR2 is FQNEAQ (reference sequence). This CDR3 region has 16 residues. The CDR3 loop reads CASSLVVALADNEQFF. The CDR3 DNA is TGTGCCAGCAGCTTAGTAGTCGCACTAGCTGACAATGAGCAGTTCTTC.

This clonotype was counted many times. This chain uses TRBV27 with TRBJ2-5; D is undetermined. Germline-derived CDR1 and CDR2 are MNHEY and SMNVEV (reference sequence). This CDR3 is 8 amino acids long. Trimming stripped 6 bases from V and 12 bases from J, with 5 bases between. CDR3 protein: CASSEEYF. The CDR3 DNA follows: TGTGCCAGCAGCGAAGAGTACTTC.

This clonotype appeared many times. The CDR3: CASSLDRTLPYNEQFF. The CDR3 nucleotides are TGTGCCAGCAGCTTAGATAGGACCCTCCCCTACAATGAGCAGTTCTTC. This chain uses TRBV7-2 with TRBJ2-1; no reliable D call. The CDR3 extends over 16 amino acids. Germline assignment: CDR1 SGHTA and CDR2 FQGNSA. Deletions cut 1 base from V and 2 bases from J, with 12 bases between.

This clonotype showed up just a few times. CDR3 DNA: TGTGCCAGCTCACCAAGGACTAGCGGGAGCCGGGGGTCCTACGAGCAGTACTTC. This gives the protein CASSPRTSGSRGSYEQYF. The J gene is TRBJ2-7, the V gene TRBV18; 13 bases fit TRBD2. CDR1 is KGHSH, CDR2 LQKENI, per germline. CDR3 size: 18 residues. V lost 2 bases to trimming and J lost 1 base; unmatched junction nucleotides: 8.

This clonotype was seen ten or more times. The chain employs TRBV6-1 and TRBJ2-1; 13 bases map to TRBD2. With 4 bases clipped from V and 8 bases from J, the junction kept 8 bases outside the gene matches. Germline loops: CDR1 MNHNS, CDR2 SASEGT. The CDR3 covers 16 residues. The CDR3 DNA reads TGTGCCAGCAGTGGACCGGGACTAGCGGGATATTATGAGCAGTTCTTC. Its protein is CASSGPGLAGYYEQFF.

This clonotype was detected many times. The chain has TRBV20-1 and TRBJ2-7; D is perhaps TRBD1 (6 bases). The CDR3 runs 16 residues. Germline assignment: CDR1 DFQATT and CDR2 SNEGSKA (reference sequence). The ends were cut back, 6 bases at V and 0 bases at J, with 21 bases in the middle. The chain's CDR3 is CSAIPEDRRRSYEQYF. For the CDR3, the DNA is TGCAGTGCAATACCAGAAGACAGGCGCCGCTCCTACGAGCAGTACTTC.

The CDR3 loop reads CSANPSEDYGYTF. In DNA, the CDR3 is TGCAGTGCTAACCCTTCAGAGGACTATGGCTACACCTTC. The chain couples TRBV20-1 to TRBJ1-2; D not certain. CDR1 and CDR2 from the germline V gene are DFQATT and SNEGSKA (reference sequence). The CDR3 consists of 13 residues. Between the trimmed V and J ends, which lost 4 bases and 3 bases, there was a span of 12 bases.

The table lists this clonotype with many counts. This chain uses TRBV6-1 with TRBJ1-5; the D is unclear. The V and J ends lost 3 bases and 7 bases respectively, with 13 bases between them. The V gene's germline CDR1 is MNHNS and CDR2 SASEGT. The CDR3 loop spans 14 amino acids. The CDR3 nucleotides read TGTGCCAGCAGTGACTACACTCAACGGCAGCCCCAGCATTTT. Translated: CASSDYTQRQPQHF.

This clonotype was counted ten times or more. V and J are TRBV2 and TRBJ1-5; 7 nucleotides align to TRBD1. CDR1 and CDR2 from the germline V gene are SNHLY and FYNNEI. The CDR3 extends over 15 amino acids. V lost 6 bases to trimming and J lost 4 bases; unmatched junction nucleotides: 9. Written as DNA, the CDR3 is TGTGCCAGCAGCCCTATACAGGGGTCGAATCAGCCCCAGCATTTT. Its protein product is CASSPIQGSNQPQHF.

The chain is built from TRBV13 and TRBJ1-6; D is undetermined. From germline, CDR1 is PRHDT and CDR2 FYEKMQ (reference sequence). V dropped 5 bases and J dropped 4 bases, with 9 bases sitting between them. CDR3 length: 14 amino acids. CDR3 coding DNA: TGTGCCAGCAGCCCGGCCCCTTATAATTCACCCCTCCACTTT. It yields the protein CASSPAPYNSPLHF.

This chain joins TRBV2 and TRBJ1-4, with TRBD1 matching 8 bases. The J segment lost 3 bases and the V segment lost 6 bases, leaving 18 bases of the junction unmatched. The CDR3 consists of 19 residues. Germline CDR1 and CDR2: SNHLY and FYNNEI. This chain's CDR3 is CASSRQGYSRGLANEKLFF. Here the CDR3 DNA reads TGTGCCAGCAGCCGACAAGGTTACAGCAGGGGGCTGGCTAATGAAAAACTGTTTTTT.